The sequence of this T cell receptor beta chain was determined in a study of OX40 agonist ivuxolimab in advanced cancers. At the level of the study: An agonistic anti-OX40 (CD134) antibody, ivuxolimab, was used to treat the patients. In this trial design, patients received ivuxolimab intravenously at 0.01 to 10 mg/kg every 2 weeks. Prior checkpoint blockade (anti-PD-1, anti-PD-L1 or anti-CTLA-4) was permitted; 40% had it.

Trimming left V 5 bases short and J 5 bases short, with 12 bases between. The germline V gene encodes CDR1 SEHNR and CDR2 FQNEAQ (reference sequence). This CDR3 is built from 14 residues. Comment on this clone: As yet, its antigen is unknown.

The table came from immunoSEQ multiplex PCR; TCRdb's copy has only in-frame clones and leaves some out. The sample consists of approximately 70,000 clones, roughly nine tenths of them appearing once. Study results and limitations: Dose levels from 0.1 to 3.0 mg/kg saw CD4+ and CD8+ blood T cells expand clonally by week 6.

The chain couples TRBV7-9 to TRBJ1-4, with no clear D. Source: CD4+ or CD8+ T cells sorted from blood, taken in a trial of the OX40 agonist ivuxolimab. This TCR came from an adult with an advanced solid tumor such as melanoma, head and neck, liver or kidney cancer. The CDR3 DNA reads as TGTGCCAGCAGCCCACCCGGGAGGAATGAAAAACTGTTTTTT. It is translated as CASSPPGRNEKLFF.